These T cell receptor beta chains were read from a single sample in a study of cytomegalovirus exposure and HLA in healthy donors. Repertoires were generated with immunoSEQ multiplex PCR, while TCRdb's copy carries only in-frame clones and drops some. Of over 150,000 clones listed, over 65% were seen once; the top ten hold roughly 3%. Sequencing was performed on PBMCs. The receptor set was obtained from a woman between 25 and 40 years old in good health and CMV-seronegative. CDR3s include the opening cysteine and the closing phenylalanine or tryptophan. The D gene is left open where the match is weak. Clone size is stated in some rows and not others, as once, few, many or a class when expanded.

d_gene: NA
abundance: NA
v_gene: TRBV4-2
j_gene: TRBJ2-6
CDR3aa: CASSQDRREGANVLTF
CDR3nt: TGTGCCAGCAGCCAAGATAGGAGGGAGGGGGCCAACGTCCTGACTTTC

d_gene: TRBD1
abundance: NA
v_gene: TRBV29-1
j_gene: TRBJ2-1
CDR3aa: CSVDRAYNEQFF
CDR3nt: TGCAGCGTCGACAGGGCTTACAATGAGCAGTTCTTC

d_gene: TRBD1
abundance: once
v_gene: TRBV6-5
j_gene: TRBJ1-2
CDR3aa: CASSLGGGGYTF
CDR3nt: TGTGCCAGCAGTTTAGGGGGCGGTGGCTACACCTTC

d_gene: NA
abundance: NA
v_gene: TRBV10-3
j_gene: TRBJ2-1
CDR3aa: CAISRQTNEQFF
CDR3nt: TGTGCCATCAGTAGACAGACCAATGAGCAGTTCTTC

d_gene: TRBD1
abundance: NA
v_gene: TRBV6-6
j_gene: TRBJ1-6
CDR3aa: CASTRDSNSPLHF
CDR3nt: TGTGCCAGCACCCGGGACAGTAATTCACCCCTCCACTTT

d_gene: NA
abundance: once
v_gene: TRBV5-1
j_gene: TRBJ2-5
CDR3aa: CASSLGQRGQETQYF
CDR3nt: TGCGCCAGCAGCTTGGGACAGCGTGGGCAAGAGACCCAGTACTTC

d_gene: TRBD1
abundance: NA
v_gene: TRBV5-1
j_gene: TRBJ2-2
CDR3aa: CASTAATGDTGELFF
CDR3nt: TGCGCCAGCACAGCTGCGACAGGGGATACCGGGGAGCTGTTTTTT

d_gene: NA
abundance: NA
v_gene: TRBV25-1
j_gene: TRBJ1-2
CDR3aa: CASSWGGNLYGYTF
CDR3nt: TGTGCCAGCAGTTGGGGGGGGAACCTCTATGGCTACACCTTC

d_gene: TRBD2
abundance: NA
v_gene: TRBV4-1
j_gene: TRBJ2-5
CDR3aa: CASSYLGAGGPQTQYF
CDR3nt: TGCGCCAGCAGCTACCTTGGGGCGGGAGGGCCACAGACCCAGTACTTC

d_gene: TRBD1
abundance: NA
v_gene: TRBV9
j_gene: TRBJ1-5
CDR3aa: CASSEGQGLGNQPQHF
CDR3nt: TGTGCCAGCAGCGAGGGACAGGGGTTGGGCAATCAGCCCCAGCATTTT

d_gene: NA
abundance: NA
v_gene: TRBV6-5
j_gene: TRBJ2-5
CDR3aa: CASSRRQGQETQYF
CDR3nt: TGTGCCAGCAGTAGGCGCCAGGGCCAAGAGACCCAGTACTTC

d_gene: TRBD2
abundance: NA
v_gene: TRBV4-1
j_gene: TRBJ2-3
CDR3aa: CASSPSGSVPDTQYF
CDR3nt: TGCGCCAGCAGCCCAAGCGGGAGCGTCCCAGATACGCAGTATTTT

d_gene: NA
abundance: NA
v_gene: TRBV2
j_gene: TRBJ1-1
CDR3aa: CASIYSTGNTEAFF
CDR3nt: TGTGCCAGCATCTACTCGACGGGGAACACTGAAGCTTTCTTT

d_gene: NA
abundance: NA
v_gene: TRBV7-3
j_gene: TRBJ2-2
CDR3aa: CASSTHKNTGELFF
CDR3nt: TGTGCCAGCAGCACCCACAAGAACACCGGGGAGCTGTTTTTT

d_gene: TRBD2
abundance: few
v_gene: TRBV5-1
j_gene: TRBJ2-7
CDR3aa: CASSLTSGTGGSEQYF
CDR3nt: TGCGCCAGCAGCTTGACTAGCGGGACAGGAGGGTCCGAGCAGTACTTC

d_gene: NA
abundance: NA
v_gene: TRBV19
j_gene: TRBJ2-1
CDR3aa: CASSTGDRTNEQFF
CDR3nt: TGTGCCAGTAGTACAGGGGACCGTACCAATGAGCAGTTCTTC

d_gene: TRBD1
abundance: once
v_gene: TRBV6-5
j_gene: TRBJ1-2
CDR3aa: CASSSKTQGAVYGYTF
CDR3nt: TGTGCCAGCAGTTCCAAGACGCAGGGGGCGGTATATGGCTACACCTTC

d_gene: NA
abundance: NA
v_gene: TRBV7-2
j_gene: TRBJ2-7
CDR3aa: CASSFIPGHWPNEQYF
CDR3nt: TGTGCCAGCAGCTTTATCCCGGGACACTGGCCGAACGAGCAGTACTTC

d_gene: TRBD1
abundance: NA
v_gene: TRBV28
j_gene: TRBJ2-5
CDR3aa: CASSLSGGAETQYF
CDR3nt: TGTGCCAGCAGTTTATCAGGGGGCGCGGAGACCCAGTACTTC

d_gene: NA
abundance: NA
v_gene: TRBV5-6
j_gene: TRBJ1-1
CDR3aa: CASSLATAVLNTEAFF
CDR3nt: TGTGCCAGCAGCTTGGCCACGGCGGTTCTGAACACTGAAGCTTTCTTT

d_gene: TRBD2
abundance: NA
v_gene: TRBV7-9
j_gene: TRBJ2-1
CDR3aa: CASSSFGTSGGRSYNEQFF
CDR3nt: TGTGCCAGCAGCTCATTCGGGACTAGCGGGGGCCGCTCCTACAATGAGCAGTTCTTC

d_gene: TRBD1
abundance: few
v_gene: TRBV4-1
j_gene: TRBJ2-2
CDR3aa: CASSPTQTGMVSGELFF
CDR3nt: TGCGCCAGCAGCCCTACCCAGACAGGGATGGTATCCGGGGAGCTGTTTTTT

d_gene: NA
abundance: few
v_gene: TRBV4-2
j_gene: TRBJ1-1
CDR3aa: CASTDRVITEAFF
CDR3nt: TGTGCCAGCACCGACAGAGTGATCACTGAAGCTTTCTTT

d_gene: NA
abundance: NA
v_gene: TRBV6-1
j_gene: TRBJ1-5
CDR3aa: CASSAGYSNQPQHF
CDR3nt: TGTGCCAGCAGTGCGGGGTATAGCAATCAGCCCCAGCATTTT

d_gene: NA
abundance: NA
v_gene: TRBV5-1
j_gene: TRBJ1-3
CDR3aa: CASSLAGGARLDTIYF
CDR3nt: TGCGCCAGCAGCTTGGCAGGTGGGGCGCGTTTGGACACCATATATTTT

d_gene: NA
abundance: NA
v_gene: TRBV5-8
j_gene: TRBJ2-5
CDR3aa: CASSFEGFRQETQYF
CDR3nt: TGTGCCAGCAGCTTTGAGGGTTTTCGGCAAGAGACCCAGTACTTC

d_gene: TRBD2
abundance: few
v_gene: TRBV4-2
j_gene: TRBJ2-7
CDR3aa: CASSQDHSGGSYEQYF
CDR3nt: TGTGCCAGCAGCCAAGATCATTCGGGGGGGTCCTACGAGCAGTACTTC

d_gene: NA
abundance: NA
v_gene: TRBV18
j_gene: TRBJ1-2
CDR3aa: CASSPRQDGYTF
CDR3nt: TGTGCCAGCTCACCAAGACAGGATGGCTACACCTTC

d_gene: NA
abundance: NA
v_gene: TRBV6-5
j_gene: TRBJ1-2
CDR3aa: CASRTPLTSFYGYTF
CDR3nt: TGTGCCAGCCGCACCCCACTAACGTCTTTCTATGGCTACACCTTC

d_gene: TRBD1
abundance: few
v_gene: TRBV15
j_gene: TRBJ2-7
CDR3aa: CATSSGTGEAYEQYF
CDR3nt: TGTGCCACCAGCAGTGGGACAGGAGAAGCCTACGAGCAGTACTTC

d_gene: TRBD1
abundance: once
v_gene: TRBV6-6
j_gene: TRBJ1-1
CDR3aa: CASSYSGQGSTEAFF
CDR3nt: TGTGCCAGCAGTTACTCCGGACAGGGGAGCACTGAAGCTTTCTTT

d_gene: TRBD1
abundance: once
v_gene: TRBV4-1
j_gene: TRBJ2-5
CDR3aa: CASSQAGQQETQYF
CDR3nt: TGCGCCAGCAGCCAAGCGGGACAGCAAGAGACCCAGTACTTC

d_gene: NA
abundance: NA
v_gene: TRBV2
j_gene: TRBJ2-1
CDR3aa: CASSEVRTYNEQFF
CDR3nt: TGTGCCAGCAGTGAAGTTAGGACTTACAATGAGCAGTTCTTC

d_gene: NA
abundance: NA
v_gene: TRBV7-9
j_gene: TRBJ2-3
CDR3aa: CSSSLGGPVRDTQYF
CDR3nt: TGTTCCAGCAGCCTCGGCGGGCCGGTGAGGGATACGCAGTATTTT

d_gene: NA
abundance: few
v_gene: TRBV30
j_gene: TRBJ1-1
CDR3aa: CAWSVSAEAFF
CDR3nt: TGTGCCTGGAGTGTAAGCGCTGAAGCTTTCTTT

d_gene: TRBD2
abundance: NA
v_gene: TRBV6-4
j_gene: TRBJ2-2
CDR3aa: CASSPRSGGSTGELFF
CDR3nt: TGTGCCAGCAGTCCCCGAAGCGGGGGGTCCACCGGGGAGCTGTTTTTT

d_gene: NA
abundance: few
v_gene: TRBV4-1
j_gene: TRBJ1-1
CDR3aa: CASSRTTVNTEAFF
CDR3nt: TGCGCCAGCAGCCGAACGACAGTGAACACTGAAGCTTTCTTT

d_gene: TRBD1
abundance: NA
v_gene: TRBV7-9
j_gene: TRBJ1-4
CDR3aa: CASTKGGLNEKLFF
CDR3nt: TGTGCCAGCACCAAAGGGGGCCTTAATGAAAAACTGTTTTTT

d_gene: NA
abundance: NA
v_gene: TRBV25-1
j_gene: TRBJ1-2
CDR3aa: CASSIGGLTNYGYTF
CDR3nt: TGTGCCAGCAGCATTGGAGGGCTGACTAACTATGGCTACACCTTC

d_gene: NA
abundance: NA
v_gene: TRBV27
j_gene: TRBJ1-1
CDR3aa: CASSFWGRQAFF
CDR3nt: TGTGCCAGCAGTTTCTGGGGCAGACAAGCTTTCTTT

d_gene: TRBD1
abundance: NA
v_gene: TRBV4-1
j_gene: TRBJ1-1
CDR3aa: CASSPGQQNTEAFF
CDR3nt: TGCGCCAGCAGCCCGGGACAGCAGAACACTGAAGCTTTCTTT

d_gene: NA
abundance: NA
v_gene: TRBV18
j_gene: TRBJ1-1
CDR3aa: CASSPSGTEAFF
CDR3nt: TGTGCCAGCTCACCATCCGGGACAGAAGCTTTCTTT

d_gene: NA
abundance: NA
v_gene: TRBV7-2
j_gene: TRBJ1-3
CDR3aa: CASSPMMAGSGNTIYF
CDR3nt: TGTGCCAGCAGCCCCATGATGGCGGGGTCTGGAAACACCATATATTTT

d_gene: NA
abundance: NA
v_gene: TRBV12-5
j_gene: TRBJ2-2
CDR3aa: CASGLAGYSTGELFF
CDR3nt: TGTGCTAGTGGTTTGGCAGGCTACAGCACCGGGGAGCTGTTTTTT

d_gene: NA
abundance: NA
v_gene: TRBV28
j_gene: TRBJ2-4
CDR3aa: CASRPRSLAKNIQYF
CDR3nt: TGTGCCAGCAGGCCTAGGTCGCTAGCCAAAAACATTCAGTACTTC

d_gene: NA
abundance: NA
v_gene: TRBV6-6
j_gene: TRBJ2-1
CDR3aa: CASSYSGVLVNEQFF
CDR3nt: TGTGCCAGCAGTTACTCCGGGGTTCTGGTGAATGAGCAGTTCTTC

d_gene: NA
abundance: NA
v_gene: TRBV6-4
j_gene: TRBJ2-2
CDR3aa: CASSGGLTGELFF
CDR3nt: TGTGCCAGCAGTGGCGGTCTTACCGGGGAGCTGTTTTTT

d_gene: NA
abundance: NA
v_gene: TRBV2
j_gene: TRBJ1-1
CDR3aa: CASTSTGIMNTEAFF
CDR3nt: TGTGCCAGCACCTCAACAGGGATAATGAACACTGAAGCTTTCTTT

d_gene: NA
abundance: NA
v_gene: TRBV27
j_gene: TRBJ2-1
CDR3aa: CASSPLSSYNEQFF
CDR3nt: TGTGCCAGCAGCCCCCTGAGCTCCTACAATGAGCAGTTCTTC

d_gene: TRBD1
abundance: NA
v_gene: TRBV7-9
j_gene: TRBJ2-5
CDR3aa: CASRHEGDSQETQYF
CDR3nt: TGTGCCAGCAGGCACGAAGGGGACAGCCAAGAGACCCAGTACTTC

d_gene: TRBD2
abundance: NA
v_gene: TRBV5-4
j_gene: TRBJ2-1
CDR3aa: CASSPLTGGRWNEQFF
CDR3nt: TGTGCCAGCAGCCCCCTGACGGGGGGGCGTTGGAATGAGCAGTTCTTC

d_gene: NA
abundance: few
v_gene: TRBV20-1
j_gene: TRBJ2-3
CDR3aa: CSAEQGDTQYF
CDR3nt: TGCAGTGCTGAACAGGGAGATACGCAGTATTTT

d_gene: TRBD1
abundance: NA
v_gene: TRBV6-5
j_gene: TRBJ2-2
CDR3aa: CATQRQGNPGELFF
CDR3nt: TGTGCCACTCAAAGACAGGGTAACCCCGGGGAGCTGTTTTTT

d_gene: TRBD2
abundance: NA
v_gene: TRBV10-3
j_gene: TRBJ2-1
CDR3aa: CAISEVAGGIVEQFF
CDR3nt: TGTGCCATCAGTGAAGTAGCGGGGGGGATCGTTGAGCAGTTCTTC

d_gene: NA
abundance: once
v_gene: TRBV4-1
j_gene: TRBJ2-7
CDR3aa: CASSQATPAYEQYF
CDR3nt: TGCGCCAGCAGCCAGGCGACTCCCGCCTACGAGCAGTACTTC

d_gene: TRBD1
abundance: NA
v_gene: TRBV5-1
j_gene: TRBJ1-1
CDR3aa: CASSQRQGAGTEAFF
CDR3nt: TGCGCCAGCAGCCAACGACAGGGGGCAGGCACTGAAGCTTTCTTT

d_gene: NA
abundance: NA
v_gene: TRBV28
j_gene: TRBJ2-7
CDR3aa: CASSFFGQGGSYEQYF
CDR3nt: NA